These 15 T cell receptor beta chains came from one sample sequenced in a study of blood T cell repertoires in COVID-19. The table came from immunoSEQ multiplex PCR; TCRdb's copy has only in-frame clones and leaves some out. This table holds 35,000 to 55,000 clones, about 85% found once. The sample comprised peripheral blood. These receptors were taken from a human donor in a cohort sampled during active COVID-19.

The chain has TRBV5-1 and TRBJ2-4, with 12 bases fitting TRBD2. CDR1 and CDR2 (germline): SGHRS, YFSETQ. V lost 4 bases, J lost 1 base, and 12 bases stayed unmatched. The length of the CDR3 is 19 residues. The chain's CDR3 is CASSPNPGLAGGAKNIQYF. The CDR3 DNA sequence: TGCGCCAGCAGCCCTAATCCCGGGCTAGCGGGGGGGGCCAAAAACATTCAGTACTTC.

This sequence joins TRBV4-1 and TRBJ2-1, with TRBD1 as a possible D gene (6 bases). Trimming took off 2 bases at V and 1 base at J, with 12 bases between the two ends. Germline CDR1 MGHRA, CDR2 YSYEKL. The CDR3 has 16 residues. CDR3 nucleotides: TGCGCCAGCAGCCAAAATGACAGGTTTTCCTACAATGAGCAGTTCTTC. Protein product: CASSQNDRFSYNEQFF.

This sequence joins TRBV11-2 and TRBJ2-3; D is perhaps TRBD1 (6 bases). V lost 5 bases, J lost 3 bases, and 18 bases lay in between. Germline-derived CDR1 and CDR2 are SGHAT and FQNNGV. The CDR3 covers 16 residues. As DNA, the CDR3 is TGTGCCAGCAGCCTCCTGCCGTCAGGGGCAACAGATACGCAGTATTTT. Protein: CASSLLPSGATDTQYF.

The chain uses TRBV6-6 and TRBJ2-7; D not resolved. The CDR3 contains 13 residues. V lost 6 bases and J 4 bases, leaving 13 bases between the germline ends. In germline, CDR1 is MNHNY, CDR2 SVGAGI (reference sequence). Written as DNA, the CDR3 is TGTGCCAGCAGGTCCAGTCTTTCATACGAGCAGTACTTC. It specifies CASRSSLSYEQYF.

The chain uses TRBV5-5 and TRBJ2-1; D might be TRBD1 (6 bases). Germline V gives CDR1 SGHKS, CDR2 YYEKEE (reference sequence). V shed 4 bases and J shed 6 bases, with 11 bases lying between them. The CDR3 sequence is 13 residues long. CDR3 sequence: CASSQGTVNEQFF. The CDR3, as DNA: TGTGCCAGCAGCCAGGGGACGGTCAATGAGCAGTTCTTC.

The chain links TRBV7-2 to TRBJ1-4, with 11 bases that match TRBD1. The length of the CDR3 is 16 residues. The V and J ends lost 5 bases and 8 bases, in that order; junction bases with no gene match: 10. From germline, CDR1 is SGHTA and CDR2 FQGNSA. In DNA form, the CDR3 reads TGTGCCAGCAGCCGTGGACAGGGGGCTGGGGAGGAAAAACTGTTTTTT. This gives the protein CASSRGQGAGEEKLFF.

This clone has only one observation. The CDR3 here is CAWSVPLGGGSWKTQYF. The CDR3 DNA is TGTGCCTGGAGTGTTCCCCTAGGCGGGGGGAGTTGGAAGACCCAGTACTTC. The V call is TRBV30, the J call TRBJ2-5, with TRBD2 matching 8 bases. CDR3 size: 17 residues. Germline V lookup: CDR1 GTSNPN, CDR2 SVGIG (reference sequence). Losses at the gene ends were 0 bases for V and 6 bases for J; bases not matched to a gene: 15.

The V gene is TRBV6-6, the J gene TRBJ2-3; no clear D gene. V dropped 0 bases and J dropped 1 base, with 5 bases sitting between them. The CDR3 loop spans 14 amino acids. Germline values: CDR1 MNHNY, CDR2 SVGAGI (reference sequence). The CDR3 sequence is CASSYSRGTDTQYF. The CDR3 bases are TGTGCCAGCAGTTACTCGCGAGGCACAGATACGCAGTATTTT.

V is TRBV5-6 and J is TRBJ2-3; TRBD2 matches 9 bases. Germline V lookup: CDR1 SGHDT, CDR2 YYEEEE. The V and J ends lost 4 bases and 3 bases, in that order; junction bases with no gene match: 3. The CDR3 contains 14 residues. CDR3 coding DNA: TGTGCCAGCAGCCAAGCGGGGGGTACAGATACGCAGTATTTT. Its protein product is CASSQAGGTDTQYF.

The genes are TRBV7-2 and TRBJ2-1, with D possibly being TRBD1 (6 bases). V gave up 5 bases and J gave up 12 bases, with 14 bases separating them. The CDR3 has 12 amino acids. Germline V CDR1 and CDR2: SGHTA, FQGNSA. Here the CDR3 DNA reads TGTGCCAGCAGCCCAACAGGGAGATGGCAGTTCTTC. This sequence encodes CASSPTGRWQFF.

V and J are TRBV24-1 and TRBJ1-5, with a weak D call TRBD1 (6 bases). The CDR3 contains 16 residues. V was cut by 5 bases and J by 1 base, with 14 bases left in between. The germline CDR1 and CDR2 sequences are KGHDR and SFDVKD. The DNA of the CDR3 is TGTGCCACCAGTGTCTCCGGGGGGCTGAGCAATCAGCCCCAGCATTTT. Protein sequence: CATSVSGGLSNQPQHF.

The chain employs TRBV5-4 and TRBJ2-7; TRBD1 matches 7 bases. CDR1 is SGHNT, CDR2 YYREEE, per germline (reference sequence). This CDR3 has 13 amino acids. With 3 bases clipped from V and 3 bases from J, the junction kept 3 bases outside the gene matches. This chain's CDR3 is CASSSGGNYEQYF. CDR3 bases: TGTGCCAGCAGCTCAGGGGGTAACTACGAGCAGTACTTC.

The chain employs TRBV20-1 and TRBJ2-5, with 10 bases fitting TRBD2. This CDR3 is built from 14 residues. Germline V gene sequence: CDR1 DFQATT, CDR2 SNEGSKA (reference sequence). V shed 3 bases, J shed 6 bases, and the junction held 7 bases outside the gene matches. The chain's CDR3 is CSASEASGGKTQYF. The CDR3, as DNA: TGCAGTGCTAGTGAGGCTAGCGGGGGCAAGACCCAGTACTTC.

The chain joins TRBV5-6 to TRBJ2-2, with 8 nucleotides matching TRBD1. This CDR3 is 16 amino acids long. The V and J ends lost 0 bases and 4 bases, in that order; junction bases with no gene match: 5. CDR1 SGHDT and CDR2 YYEEEE come from the germline V gene. CDR3 in amino acids: CASSLVGQGTTGELFF. The CDR3 nucleotides read TGTGCCAGCAGCTTGGTCGGACAGGGAACCACCGGGGAGCTGTTTTTT.

V gene TRBV11-1 combines with J gene TRBJ2-3; TRBD2 agrees at 8 bases. This CDR3 has 15 amino acids. The trim removed 0 bases at V and 6 bases at J, leaving 5 bases unmatched. Germline CDR1 reads SGHAT; CDR2 reads FQDESV (reference sequence). CDR3 nucleotide sequence: TGTGCCAGCAGCTTAGCACGGGGGGGCCGGGATACGCAGTATTTT. Translation gives CASSLARGGRDTQYF.